These 8 T cell receptor beta chains came from one sample sequenced in a study of OX40 agonist ivuxolimab in advanced cancers. Sequencing was performed with immunoSEQ multiplex PCR; in TCRdb, only in-frame clones are kept and a portion is missing. The table shows approximately 76,000 clones, with roughly 90% occurring only once. The input for sequencing was CD4+ or CD8+ T cells sorted from blood, taken in a trial of the OX40 agonist ivuxolimab. The receptors here all came from an adult with an advanced solid tumor such as melanoma, head and neck, liver or kidney cancer.

This chain joins TRBV30 and TRBJ2-7; D perhaps matches TRBD2 (6 bases). CDR3 length: 16 amino acids. V dropped 1 base and J dropped 4 bases, with 20 bases sitting between them. Germline V gene sequence: CDR1 GTSNPN, CDR2 SVGIG (reference sequence). CDR3 protein: CAWSAWEAGSMYEQYF. Here the CDR3 DNA reads TGTGCCTGGAGTGCCTGGGAGGCAGGGAGTATGTACGAGCAGTACTTC.

V and J are TRBV9 and TRBJ1-5; no definite D call. Deletions cut 0 bases from V and 9 bases from J, with 13 bases between. Germline CDR1 reads SGDLS; CDR2 reads YYNGEE. The CDR3 totals 14 residues. The CDR3 spells CASSVGTVQGPQHF. The DNA for the CDR3 is TGTGCCAGCAGCGTAGGAACAGTACAAGGGCCCCAGCATTTT. The complete variable domain, with remaining parts taken from reference TRBV9 and TRBJ1-5, reads DSGVTQTPKHLITATGQRVTLRCSPRSGDLSVYWYQQSLDQGLQFLIQYYNGEERAKGNILERFSAQQFPDLHSELNLSSLELGDSALYFCASSVGTVQGPQHFGDGTRLSIL.

The chain joins TRBV15 to TRBJ1-4; 8 nucleotides match TRBD1. With V trimmed by 3 bases and J by 8 bases, 5 bases remained unmatched. Germline lookup yields CDR1 LNHNV and CDR2 YYDKDF (reference sequence). The CDR3 has 14 residues. This CDR3 is CATSSVTGEEKLFF. DNA for the CDR3: TGTGCCACCAGCAGCGTGACAGGGGAAGAAAAACTGTTTTTT. Complete variable domain (other parts from reference TRBV15 and TRBJ1-4): DAMVIQNPRYQVTQFGKPVTLSCSQTLNHNVMYWYQQKSSQAPKLLFHYYDKDFNNEADTPDNFQSRRPNTSFCFLDIRSPGLGDTAMYLCATSSVTGEEKLFFGSGTQLSVL.

Remarks on this clone: The junction shows a germline mismatch at one end, possibly a read error. V usage is TRBV5-1 and J usage is TRBJ2-1; a weak D match, TRBD1 (6 bases). From germline, CDR1 is SGHRS and CDR2 YFSETQ. This CDR3 has 15 residues. CDR3 nucleotides: TGTGCCAGCAGCATCACGTGGGGGCGCGTCGATGAGCAGTTCTTC. Its protein is CASSITWGRVDEQFF.

The chain links TRBV14 to TRBJ2-1, with 9 bases aligning to TRBD2. Unmatched junction bases numbered 7, after V lost 4 bases and J lost 12 bases. Germline V gene sequence: CDR1 SGHDN, CDR2 FVKESK. The CDR3 spans 13 residues. The CDR3, as DNA: TGTGCCAGCAGCCCTCCCCGGCGGGGGGGGCAGTTCTTC. This codes for CASSPPRRGGQFF.

In its sample, this clone was seen a few times. The rearrangement links TRBV30 to TRBJ1-5, with a tentative D call TRBD1 (5 bases). Trimming removed 1 base from V and 11 bases from J, with 15 bases in between. The CDR3 is 13 residues long. From germline, CDR1 is GTSNPN and CDR2 SVGIG (reference sequence). CDR3 bases: TGTGCCTGGAGTGGCCCATGGGACCGGACCCAGCATTTT. Translation: CAWSGPWDRTQHF.

This chain joins TRBV5-1 and TRBJ2-7; D is ambiguous. Germline CDR1 and CDR2: SGHRS and YFSETQ. V was trimmed by 5 bases and J by 2 bases, leaving 8 bases between them. The CDR3 has 12 amino acids. Here the CDR3 DNA reads TGCGCCAGCAGATCAGCAGCCTACGAGCAGTACTTC. This encodes CASRSAAYEQYF. Full variable domain (missing parts from reference TRBV5-1 and TRBJ2-7): KAGVTQTPRYLIKTRGQQVTLSCSPISGHRSVSWYQQTPGQGLQFLFEYFSETQRNKGNFPGRFSGRQFSNSRSEMNVSTLELGDSALYLCASRSAAYEQYFGPGTRLTVT.

This chain links TRBV6-6 with TRBJ2-2; 7 nucleotides align to TRBD1. With V trimmed by 2 bases and J by 6 bases, 0 bases remained unmatched. This CDR3 has 13 amino acids. Per the germline V gene, CDR1 is MNHNY and CDR2 is SVGAGI (reference sequence). The CDR3 bases are TGTGCCAGCAGTTACAGGGGGCCCGGGGAGCTGTTTTTT. It yields the protein CASSYRGPGELFF.